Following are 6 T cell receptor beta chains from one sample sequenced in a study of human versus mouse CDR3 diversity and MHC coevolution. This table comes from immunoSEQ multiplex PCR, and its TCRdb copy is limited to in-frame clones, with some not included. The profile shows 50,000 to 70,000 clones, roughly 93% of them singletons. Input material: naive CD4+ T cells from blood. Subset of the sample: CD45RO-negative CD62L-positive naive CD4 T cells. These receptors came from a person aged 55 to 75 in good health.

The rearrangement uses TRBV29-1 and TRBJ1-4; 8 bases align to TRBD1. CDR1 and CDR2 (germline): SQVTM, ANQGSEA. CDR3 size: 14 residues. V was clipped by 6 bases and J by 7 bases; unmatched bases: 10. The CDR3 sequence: CSVRAQGETEKLFF. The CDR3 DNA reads TGCAGCGTGCGGGCACAGGGGGAGACTGAAAAACTGTTTTTT.

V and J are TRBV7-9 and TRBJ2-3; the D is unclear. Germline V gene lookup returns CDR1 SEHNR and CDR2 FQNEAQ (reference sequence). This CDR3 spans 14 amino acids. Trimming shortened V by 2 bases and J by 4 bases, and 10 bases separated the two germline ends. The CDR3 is CASSLNQAADTQYF. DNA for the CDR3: TGTGCCAGCAGCTTAAACCAAGCCGCAGATACGCAGTATTTT. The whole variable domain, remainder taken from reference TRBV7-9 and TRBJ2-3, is DTGVSQNPRHKITKRGQNVTFRCDPISEHNRLYWYRQTLGQGPEFLTYFQNEAQLEKSRLLSDRFSAERPKGSFSTLEIQRTEQGDSAMYLCASSLNQAADTQYFGPGTRLTVL.

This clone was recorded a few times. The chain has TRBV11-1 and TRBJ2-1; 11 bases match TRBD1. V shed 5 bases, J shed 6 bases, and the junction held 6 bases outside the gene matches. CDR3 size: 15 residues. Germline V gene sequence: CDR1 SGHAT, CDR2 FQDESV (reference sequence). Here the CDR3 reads CASSLRTGGLNEQFF. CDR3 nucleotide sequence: TGTGCCAGCAGCCTCCGGACAGGGGGCCTCAATGAGCAGTTCTTC.

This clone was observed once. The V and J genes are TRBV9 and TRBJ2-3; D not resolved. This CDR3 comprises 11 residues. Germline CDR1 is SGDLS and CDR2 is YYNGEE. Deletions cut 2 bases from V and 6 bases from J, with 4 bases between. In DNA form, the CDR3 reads TGTGCCAGCAGCGTTGAGGATACGCAGTATTTT. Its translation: CASSVEDTQYF.

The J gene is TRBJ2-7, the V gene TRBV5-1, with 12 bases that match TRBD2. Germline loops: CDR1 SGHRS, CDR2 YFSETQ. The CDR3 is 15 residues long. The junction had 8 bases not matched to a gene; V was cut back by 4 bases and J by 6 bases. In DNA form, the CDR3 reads TGCGCCAGCAGCATCCTAGCGGGAGGGCCGGGCGAGCAGTACTTC. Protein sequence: CASSILAGGPGEQYF. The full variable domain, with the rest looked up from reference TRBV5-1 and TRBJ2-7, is KAGVTQTPRYLIKTRGQQVTLSCSPISGHRSVSWYQQTPGQGLQFLFEYFSETQRNKGNFPGRFSGRQFSNSRSEMNVSTLELGDSALYLCASSILAGGPGEQYFGPGTRLTVT.

DNA for the CDR3: TGTGCCATCAAACGGGAGGGCCGGACAGATACGCAGTATTTT. It yields the protein CAIKREGRTDTQYF. The chain employs TRBV10-3 and TRBJ2-3; 8 positions match TRBD2. The ends lost 7 bases at V and 3 bases at J; junction bases unmatched: 6. CDR1 is ENHRY, CDR2 SYGVKD, per germline. CDR3 length equals 14 residues.